Listed below are T cell receptor beta chains from one sample, sequenced in a study of memory CD8 T cells in hepatitis C reinfection. The protocol was immunoSEQ multiplex PCR, while the TCRdb copy is restricted to in-frame clones and leaves out a portion. The table shows about 50,000 clones, with 80% to 90% occurring only once. The sequenced sample was naive CD8+ T cells sorted from blood. The source of these receptors is a man aged 18 to 29 with hepatitis C virus infection. Each CDR3 is given with its conserved first and last residue. Each record gives: J gene, V gene, D gene, CDR3 length, CDR3 DNA, CDR3 protein. The D gene is left open where the match is weak.

J gene: TRBJ2-5
V gene: TRBV6-5
D gene: -
CDR3 length: 15
CDR3 DNA: TGTGCCAGCAGTTATATCCGGGGATCAGCGGAGACCCAGTACTTC
CDR3 protein: CASSYIRGSAETQYF

J gene: TRBJ2-2
V gene: TRBV2
D gene: -
CDR3 length: 13
CDR3 DNA: TGTGCCAGCAGTCCGGGAATCACCGGGGAGCTGTTTTTT
CDR3 protein: CASSPGITGELFF

J gene: TRBJ1-1
V gene: TRBV5-6
D gene: -
CDR3 length: 15
CDR3 DNA: TGTGCCAGCAGCGTTGGACAGTTCATGAACACTGAAGCTTTCTTT
CDR3 protein: CASSVGQFMNTEAFF

J gene: TRBJ2-5
V gene: TRBV5-6
D gene: -
CDR3 length: 15
CDR3 DNA: TGTGCCAGCAGCTTGGGAGGGAGCCCCGGAGAGACCCAGTACTTC
CDR3 protein: CASSLGGSPGETQYF

J gene: TRBJ2-3
V gene: TRBV4-3
D gene: -
CDR3 length: 17
CDR3 DNA: TGCGCCAGCAGCCAAGATCCCCCTGGAGACTATGCAGATACGCAGTATTTT
CDR3 protein: CASSQDPPGDYADTQYF

J gene: TRBJ2-3
V gene: TRBV19
D gene: TRBD2
CDR3 length: 16
CDR3 DNA: TGTGCCAGTAGTGGAACTAGCGGAGTTAGCACAGATACGCAGTATTTT
CDR3 protein: CASSGTSGVSTDTQYF

J gene: TRBJ1-5
V gene: TRBV10-2
D gene: -
CDR3 length: 15
CDR3 DNA: TGCGCCAGCAGTGAAGGTGGGCAGGCGAATCAGCCCCAGCATTTT
CDR3 protein: CASSEGGQANQPQHF

J gene: TRBJ2-1
V gene: TRBV6-6
D gene: TRBD1
CDR3 length: 16
CDR3 DNA: TGTGCCAGCAGTCAACCGACAGGGAAAACCTTCTATGAGCAGTTCTTC
CDR3 protein: CASSQPTGKTFYEQFF

J gene: TRBJ2-7
V gene: TRBV28
D gene: TRBD1
CDR3 length: 16
CDR3 DNA: TGTGCCAGCAGCTATACCCCGGGACAGGGGGAGTACGAGCAGTACTTC
CDR3 protein: CASSYTPGQGEYEQYF

J gene: TRBJ2-4
V gene: TRBV15
D gene: TRBD1
CDR3 length: 15
CDR3 DNA: TGTGCCACCAGCAGAGATAAGGGGGCCGGAAACATTCAGTACTTC
CDR3 protein: CATSRDKGAGNIQYF

J gene: TRBJ2-3
V gene: TRBV7-2
D gene: -
CDR3 length: 17
CDR3 DNA: TGTGCCAGCAGTCCTGCCCGAGCGGGTCCCCGAGGGGATACGCAGTATTTT
CDR3 protein: CASSPARAGPRGDTQYF

J gene: TRBJ1-2
V gene: TRBV6-1
D gene: TRBD1
CDR3 length: 14
CDR3 DNA: TGTGCCAGCAGTTTCAAACAGGGGAATTATGGCTACACCTTC
CDR3 protein: CASSFKQGNYGYTF

J gene: TRBJ2-1
V gene: TRBV4-1
D gene: -
CDR3 length: 16
CDR3 DNA: TGCGCCAGCAGCCACAACCAGATCGGAGGGTTGGATGAGCAGTTCTTC
CDR3 protein: CASSHNQIGGLDEQFF

J gene: TRBJ2-3
V gene: TRBV7-6
D gene: -
CDR3 length: 14
CDR3 DNA: TGTGCCAGCAGCTATAGCGGTAACACAGATACGCAGTATTTT
CDR3 protein: CASSYSGNTDTQYF

J gene: TRBJ1-2
V gene: TRBV30
D gene: TRBD1
CDR3 length: 13
CDR3 DNA: TGTGCCTGGAGGCGGGGACAGACCTATGGCTACACCTTC
CDR3 protein: CAWRRGQTYGYTF

J gene: TRBJ1-1
V gene: TRBV29-1
D gene: TRBD1
CDR3 length: 12
CDR3 DNA: TGCAGCGTTGTAGGGGGCAGCACTGAAGCTTTCTTT
CDR3 protein: CSVVGGSTEAFF

J gene: TRBJ2-1
V gene: TRBV27
D gene: TRBD1
CDR3 length: 15
CDR3 DNA: TGTGCCAGCAGTTACAGGGGGCAGTCCTACAATGAGCAGTTCTTC
CDR3 protein: CASSYRGQSYNEQFF

J gene: TRBJ1-3
V gene: TRBV30
D gene: -
CDR3 length: 14
CDR3 DNA: TGTGCCTGGAAGGGAGAGCAATCCGGGAACACCATATATTTT
CDR3 protein: CAWKGEQSGNTIYF

J gene: TRBJ2-5
V gene: TRBV6-6
D gene: -
CDR3 length: 15
CDR3 DNA: TGTGCCAGCAGTTACCTAGCCGGAGAGGTGGAGACCCAGTACTTC
CDR3 protein: CASSYLAGEVETQYF

J gene: TRBJ2-5
V gene: TRBV5-4
D gene: TRBD1
CDR3 length: 15
CDR3 DNA: TGTGCCAGCAGCTTACAGGGGGCGTTACTGGAGACCCAGTACTTC
CDR3 protein: CASSLQGALLETQYF

J gene: TRBJ1-1
V gene: TRBV7-2
D gene: -
CDR3 length: 15
CDR3 DNA: TGTGCCAGCAGCTTAGTCGGGGGTTGGGACACTGAAGCTTTCTTT
CDR3 protein: CASSLVGGWDTEAFF

J gene: TRBJ1-5
V gene: TRBV6-6
D gene: -
CDR3 length: 14
CDR3 DNA: TGTGCCAGCAGGGAGTCTGTGGGGCTTCAGCCCCAGCATTTT
CDR3 protein: CASRESVGLQPQHF